This T cell receptor beta chain was obtained from a study of shared clonotypes between healthy human individuals. On the study more broadly: Samples came from two female and a few male donors aged 18 to 49.

Regarding the study as a whole: The small donor group covered limited genetic and exposure diversity.

Turning to this clone: Its target is unknown.

Assay execution took place at the deep level. Repertoires were generated with immunoSEQ multiplex PCR, while TCRdb's copy carries only in-frame clones and drops some. The table has some 510,000 clones, approximately 85% seen once; the top ten hold approximately 13%. CDR1 and CDR2 (germline): SEHNR, FQNEAQ (reference sequence). The CDR3 is 15 residues long. V dropped 5 bases and J dropped 10; count of bases not matched to a gene: 12. The chain links TRBV7-9 to TRBJ2-1, with 9 bases lining up with TRBD2. The clonotype was recovered from a woman aged 35 to 49 in good health. Some clones in this sample may be carry-over from other donors' samples. The sample consisted of PBMCs. In DNA, the CDR3 is TGTGCCAGCAGCCAACGGGGGAGTAGCGGGAGCGAGCAGTTCTTC. Amino acid sequence: CASSQRGSSGSEQFF.